This T cell receptor (beta chain) comes out of a study of response to subunit inactivated influenza vaccine (dated by TCRdb to the late 2010s). Background for the entire study: Deep quantitative profiling of the T cell receptor repertoire was used in the study to follow responses to a trivalent subunit inactivated influenza vaccine.

Receptors were amplified or captured by RT-PCR. The sequencer was an Illumina HiSeq 2500. TCRdb cleaned the public reads at Q25 with fastp, built clones with MiXCR and kept in-frame beta chains. Rows matching on CDR3 protein sequence are summarized as one entry with the most common DNA and genes. The sample data list about 620,000 distinct CDR3 sequences, and about 10% of these were observed just once. The leading ten clones occupy approximately 11% of the sample. Results and caveats for the whole study, not just this receptor: According to the authors, only a limited number of new T cells may be recruited by each seasonal influenza vaccination.

Reading from cysteine to phenylalanine, the CDR3 counts 13 amino acids. The kept DNA is CDR3 alone, 39 bases in frame from the first base. The V and J ends are trimmed by 2 bases and 8 bases, leaving 12 bases between them. Sequences MGHDK (CDR1) and SYGVNS (CDR2) are obtained from the germline V gene. Note on this clonotype: No cognate antigen has been identified for it. No much larger clone exists at a distance of one base, and base qualities are not known.

The same sample was also studied in work on T cells expressing NK-cell markers. The second study, in turn, reports: 5'RACE template switching, by which a universal primer site and unique molecular identifiers were added, was used to make TCR beta cDNA libraries. About eight donors provided sorted CD3+CD56+NKG2C+, CD3+CD56+NKG2C- and CD3+CD56-NKG2C+ T-cell subsets, whose TCR beta-chain repertoires were profiled. Of the eight sequenced donors, seven were found to be HCMV-seropositive and one was found to be HCMV-seronegative. To restrict sorting to alphabetaTCR-expressing T cells, an anti-gammadeltaTCR antibody was added in several experiments. In over five donors, the dominant CD3+CD56+NKG2C+ clonotypes were among the top 10 CD8+ clonotypes and accounted for about 1.0-7.0% of CD8+ T cells. Those dominant clonotypes were again the most abundant among CD3+CD56-NKG2C+ cells in several donors, at roughly 25-65%. Whether the expanded NKG2C-expressing T cell clones were specific for HCMV antigens remained unclear. The study sequenced eight donors, all healthy volunteers chosen at random: three men and five women. HCMV-specific IgG was detected in serum with a commercial ELISA kit to determine HCMV serostatus. Ficoll density gradient centrifugation was used to isolate peripheral blood mononuclear cells from blood. Bulk peripheral blood T-cell repertoires were additionally sequenced from unsorted PBMC for roughly six donors. cDNA synthesis was primed from the TCR beta constant segment and was followed by two successive PCR amplification steps. Libraries were sequenced as 2 x 150 bp reads on Illumina HiSeq 2000/2500, MiSeq or NextSeq. Reads were demultiplexed and grouped by UMI with MIGEC, and clonotypes were assembled and quantified with MiTCR. To exclude erroneous sequences, only TCR cDNA sequences supported by at least two reads were retained. The tcR package was used for downstream repertoire analysis, and clonotypes were matched between fractions using CDR3 nucleotide sequence together with V segment. VDJmatch was used to annotate antigen specificity against VDJdb, with one amino acid substitution in CDR3 allowed.

This chain is built from TRBV25-1 and TRBJ1-2, and possibly TRBD1, on 5 matching bases. This clonotype was sampled from a man aged 50-60 years who received an inactivated influenza vaccine. Donor details come from another sample of the same person, matched by shared clones. The sequenced sample was PBMCs from blood, obtained on the day of vaccination. The CDR3 in this case is CASSEIAGRGYTF. The nucleotides read TGTGCCAGCAGTGAAATAGCGGGGCGCGGCTACACCTTC.